This T cell receptor (beta chain) was documented in a study of CD8 T cells in ankylosing spondylitis. This clonotype showed up just once. As yet, its antigen is unknown. One entry per CDR3 protein, called by TCRdb with MiXCR from the 5' RACE reads. Counted here are 200,000 to 300,000 distinct CDR3 sequences, about 10% occurring once; the ten biggest clones make up less than 7.5%. The study's findings and limits: Blood from ankylosing spondylitis patients appeared to carry a characteristic roughly eight-variant TCR beta motif. CD8+ disease-linked clones were present at relatively low frequencies in blood.

The clonotype was recovered from a male donor with ankylosing spondylitis or in good health (not recorded which). Sequenced: blood, either unsorted or a sorted T cell fraction (not recorded which).

The CDR3 nucleotides are TGTGCCAGCAGCTCCGCAGTGCGGACTGAAGCTTTCTTT. It yields the protein CASSSAVRTEAFF. The V gene is TRBV7-8, the J gene TRBJ1-1, with D unresolved. Between the trimmed V and J ends, which lost 4 bases and 5 bases, there was a span of 11 bases. This CDR3 is 13 amino acids long. From germline, CDR1 is SGHVS and CDR2 FQNEAQ.